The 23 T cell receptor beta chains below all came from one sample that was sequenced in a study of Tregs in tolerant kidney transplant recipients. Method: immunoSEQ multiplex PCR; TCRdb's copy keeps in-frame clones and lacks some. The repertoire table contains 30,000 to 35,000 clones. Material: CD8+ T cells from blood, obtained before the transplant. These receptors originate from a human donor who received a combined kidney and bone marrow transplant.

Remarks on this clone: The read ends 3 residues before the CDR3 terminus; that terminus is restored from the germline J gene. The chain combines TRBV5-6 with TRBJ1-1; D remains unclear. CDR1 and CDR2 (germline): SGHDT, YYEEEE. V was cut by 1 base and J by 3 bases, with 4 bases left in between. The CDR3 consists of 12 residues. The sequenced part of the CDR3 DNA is TGTGCCAGCAGCTTGTATGACACTGAA. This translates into CASSLYDTE. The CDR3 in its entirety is CASSLYDTEAFF. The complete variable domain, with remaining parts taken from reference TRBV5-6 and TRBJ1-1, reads DAGVTQSPTHLIKTRGQQVTLRCSPKSGHDTVSWYQQALGQGPQFIFQYYEEEERQRGNFPDRFSGHQFPNYSSELNVNALLLGDSALYLCASSLYDTEAFFGQGTRLTVV.

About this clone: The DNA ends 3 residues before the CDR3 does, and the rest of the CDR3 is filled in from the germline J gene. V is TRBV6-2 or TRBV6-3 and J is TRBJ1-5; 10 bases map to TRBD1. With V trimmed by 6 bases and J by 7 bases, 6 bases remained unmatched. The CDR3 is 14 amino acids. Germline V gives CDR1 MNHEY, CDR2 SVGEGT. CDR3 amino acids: CASSETGGGQPQHF. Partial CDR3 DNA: TGTGCCAGCAGCGAGACAGGGGGCGGGCAGCCC.

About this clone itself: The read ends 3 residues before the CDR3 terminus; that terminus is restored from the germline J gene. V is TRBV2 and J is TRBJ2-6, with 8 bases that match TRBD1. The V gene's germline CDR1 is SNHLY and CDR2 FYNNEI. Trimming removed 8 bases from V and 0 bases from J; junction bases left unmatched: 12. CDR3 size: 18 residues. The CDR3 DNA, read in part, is TGTGCCAGCGGAGCACCGGACAGGGCCCACTCTGGGGCCAACGTC. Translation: CASGAPDRAHSGANV. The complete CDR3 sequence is CASGAPDRAHSGANVLTF.

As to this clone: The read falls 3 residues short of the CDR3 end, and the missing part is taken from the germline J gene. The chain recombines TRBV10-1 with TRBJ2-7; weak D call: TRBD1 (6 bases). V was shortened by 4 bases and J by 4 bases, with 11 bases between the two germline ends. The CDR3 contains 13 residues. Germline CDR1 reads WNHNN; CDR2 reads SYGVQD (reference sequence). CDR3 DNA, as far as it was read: TGCGCCAGCAGTGTAACCGGGACATACGAG. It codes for CASSVTGTYE. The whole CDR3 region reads CASSVTGTYEQYF.

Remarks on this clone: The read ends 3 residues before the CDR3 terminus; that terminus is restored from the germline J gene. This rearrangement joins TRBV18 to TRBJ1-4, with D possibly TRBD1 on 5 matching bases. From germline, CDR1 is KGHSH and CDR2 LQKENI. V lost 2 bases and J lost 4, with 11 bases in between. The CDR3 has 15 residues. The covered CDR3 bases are TGTGCCAGCTCACCAACAACAGGCAATAATGAAAAA. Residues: CASSPTTGNNEK. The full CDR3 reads CASSPTTGNNEKLFF.

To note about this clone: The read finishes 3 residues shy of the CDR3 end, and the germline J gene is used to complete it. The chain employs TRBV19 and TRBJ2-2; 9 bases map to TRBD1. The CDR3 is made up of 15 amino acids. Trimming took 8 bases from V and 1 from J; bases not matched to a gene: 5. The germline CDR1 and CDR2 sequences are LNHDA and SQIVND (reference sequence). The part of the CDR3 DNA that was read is TGTGCCAGTTCAAGGGACAGGGAGAACACCGGGGAG. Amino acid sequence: CASSRDRENTGE. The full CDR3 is CASSRDRENTGELFF.

This chain's CDR3 is CASSPRGYEQYF. The DNA read from the CDR3 is TGTGCCAGTAGTCCACGGGGCTACGAG. The rearrangement joins TRBV19 to TRBJ2-7; TRBD2 might be the D (5 bases). The observed sequence ends 3 residues before the CDR3 terminus, with the missing tail filled in from the germline J gene. With 5 bases removed from V and 3 bases from J, the gap between germline ends came to 8 bases. Germline V gene data show CDR1 as LNHDA and CDR2 as SQIVND (reference sequence). This CDR3 is built from 12 residues. The full variable domain, rest sourced from reference TRBV19 and TRBJ2-7, is DGGITQSPKYLFRKEGQNVTLSCEQNLNHDAMYWYRQDPGQGLRLIYYSQIVNDFQKGDIAEGYSVSREKKESFPLTVTSAQKNPTAFYLCASSPRGYEQYFGPGTRLTVT.

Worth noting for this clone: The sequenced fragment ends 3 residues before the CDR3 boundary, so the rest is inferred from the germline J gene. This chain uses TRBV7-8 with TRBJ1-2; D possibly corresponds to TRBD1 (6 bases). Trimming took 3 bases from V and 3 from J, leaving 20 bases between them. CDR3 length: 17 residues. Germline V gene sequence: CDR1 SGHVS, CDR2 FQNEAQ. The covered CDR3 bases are TGTGCCAGCAGCTTCTTCGCTGAACAGGGCATCGACTATGGC. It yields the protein CASSFFAEQGIDYG. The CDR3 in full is CASSFFAEQGIDYGYTF.

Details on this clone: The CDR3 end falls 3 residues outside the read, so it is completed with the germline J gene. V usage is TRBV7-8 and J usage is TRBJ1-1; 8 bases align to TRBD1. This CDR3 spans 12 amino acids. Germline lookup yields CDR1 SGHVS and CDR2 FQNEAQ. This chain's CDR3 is CASSFGDREAFF. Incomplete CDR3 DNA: TGTGCCAGCAGCTTCGGGGACAGGGAA.

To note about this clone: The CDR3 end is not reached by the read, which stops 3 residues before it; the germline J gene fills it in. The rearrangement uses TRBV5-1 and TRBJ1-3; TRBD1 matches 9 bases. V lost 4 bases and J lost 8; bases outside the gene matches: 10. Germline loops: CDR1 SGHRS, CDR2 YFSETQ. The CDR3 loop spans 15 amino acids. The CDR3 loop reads CASSPGTGSVDTIYF. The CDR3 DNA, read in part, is TGCGCCAGCAGCCCGGGGACAGGGTCTGTTGACACC.

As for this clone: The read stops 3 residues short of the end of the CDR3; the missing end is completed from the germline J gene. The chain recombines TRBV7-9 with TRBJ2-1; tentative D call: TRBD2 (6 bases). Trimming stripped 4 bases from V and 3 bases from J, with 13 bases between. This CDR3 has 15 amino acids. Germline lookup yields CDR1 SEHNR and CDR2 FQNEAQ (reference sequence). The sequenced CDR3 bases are TGTGCCAGCAGCTCGACTAGGATCGTCTACAATGAG. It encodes CASSSTRIVYNE. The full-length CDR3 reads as CASSSTRIVYNEQFF.

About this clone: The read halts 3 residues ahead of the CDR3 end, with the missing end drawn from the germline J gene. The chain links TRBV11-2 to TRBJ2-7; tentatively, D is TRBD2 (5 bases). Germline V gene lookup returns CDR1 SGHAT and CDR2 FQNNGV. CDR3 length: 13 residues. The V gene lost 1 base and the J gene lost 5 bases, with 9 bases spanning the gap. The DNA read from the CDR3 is TGTGCCAGCAGCTTAGGGCGGGTGGACGAG. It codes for CASSLGRVDE. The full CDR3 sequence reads CASSLGRVDEQYF.

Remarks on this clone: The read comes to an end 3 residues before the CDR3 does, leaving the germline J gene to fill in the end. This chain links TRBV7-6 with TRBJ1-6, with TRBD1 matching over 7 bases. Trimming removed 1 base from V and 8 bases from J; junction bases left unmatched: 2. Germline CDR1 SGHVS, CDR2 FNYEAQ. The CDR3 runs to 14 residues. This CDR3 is CASSLEGADSPLHF. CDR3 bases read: TGTGCCAGCAGCTTAGAGGGGGCGGATTCACCC.

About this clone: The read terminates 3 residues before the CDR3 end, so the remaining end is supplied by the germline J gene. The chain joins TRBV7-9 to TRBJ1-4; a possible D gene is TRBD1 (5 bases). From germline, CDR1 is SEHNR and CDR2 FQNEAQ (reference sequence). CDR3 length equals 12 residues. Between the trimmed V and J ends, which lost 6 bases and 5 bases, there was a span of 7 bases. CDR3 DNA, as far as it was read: TGTGCCAGCAGATCAGGGAATGAAAAA. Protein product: CASRSGNEK. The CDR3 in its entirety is CASRSGNEKLFF. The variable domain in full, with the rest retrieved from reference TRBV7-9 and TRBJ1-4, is DTGVSQNPRHKITKRGQNVTFRCDPISEHNRLYWYRQTLGQGPEFLTYFQNEAQLEKSRLLSDRFSAERPKGSFSTLEIQRTEQGDSAMYLCASRSGNEKLFFGSGTQLSVL.

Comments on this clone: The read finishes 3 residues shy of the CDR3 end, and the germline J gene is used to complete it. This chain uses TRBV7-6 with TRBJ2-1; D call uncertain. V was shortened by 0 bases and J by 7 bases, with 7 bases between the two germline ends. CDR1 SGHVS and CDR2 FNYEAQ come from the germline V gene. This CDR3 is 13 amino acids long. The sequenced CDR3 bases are TGTGCCAGCAGCTTAGCGGCGCGGAATGAG. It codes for CASSLAARNE. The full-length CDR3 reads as CASSLAARNEQFF.

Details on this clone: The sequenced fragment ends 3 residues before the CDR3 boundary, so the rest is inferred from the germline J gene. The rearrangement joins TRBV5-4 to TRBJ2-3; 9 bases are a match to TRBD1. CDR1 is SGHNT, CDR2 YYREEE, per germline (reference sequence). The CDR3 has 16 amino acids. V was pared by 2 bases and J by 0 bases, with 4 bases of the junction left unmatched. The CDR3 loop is CASSFPDRGSTDTQYF. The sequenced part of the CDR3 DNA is TGTGCCAGCAGCTTCCCGGACAGGGGAAGCACAGATACG.

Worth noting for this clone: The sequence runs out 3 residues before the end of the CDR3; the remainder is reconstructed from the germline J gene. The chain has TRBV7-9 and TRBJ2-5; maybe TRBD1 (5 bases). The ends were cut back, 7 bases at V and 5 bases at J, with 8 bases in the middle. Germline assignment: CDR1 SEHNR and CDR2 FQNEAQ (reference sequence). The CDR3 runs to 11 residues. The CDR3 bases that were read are TGTGCCAGCATTGGGGCTGAGACC. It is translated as CASIGAET. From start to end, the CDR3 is CASIGAETQYF.

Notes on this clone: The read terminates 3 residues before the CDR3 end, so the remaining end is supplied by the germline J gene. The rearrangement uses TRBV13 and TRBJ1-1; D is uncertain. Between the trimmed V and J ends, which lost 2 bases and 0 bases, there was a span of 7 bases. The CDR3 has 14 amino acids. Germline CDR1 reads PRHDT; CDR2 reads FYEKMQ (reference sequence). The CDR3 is CASSLRVLNTEAFF. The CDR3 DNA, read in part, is TGTGCCAGCAGCTTACGGGTCCTGAACACTGAA. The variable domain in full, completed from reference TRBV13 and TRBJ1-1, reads AAGVIQSPRHLIKEKRETATLKCYPIPRHDTVYWYQQGPGQDPQFLISFYEKMQSDKGSIPDRFSAQQFSDYHSELNMSSLELGDSALYFCASSLRVLNTEAFFGQGTRLTVV.

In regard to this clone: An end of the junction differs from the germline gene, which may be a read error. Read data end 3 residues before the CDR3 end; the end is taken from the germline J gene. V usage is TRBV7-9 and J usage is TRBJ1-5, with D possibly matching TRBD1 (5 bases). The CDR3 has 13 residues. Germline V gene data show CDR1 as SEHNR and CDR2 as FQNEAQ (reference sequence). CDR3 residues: CSSSLYRGGPQHF. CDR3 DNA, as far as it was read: TGTTCCAGCAGCTTATACCGCGGGGGGCCC.

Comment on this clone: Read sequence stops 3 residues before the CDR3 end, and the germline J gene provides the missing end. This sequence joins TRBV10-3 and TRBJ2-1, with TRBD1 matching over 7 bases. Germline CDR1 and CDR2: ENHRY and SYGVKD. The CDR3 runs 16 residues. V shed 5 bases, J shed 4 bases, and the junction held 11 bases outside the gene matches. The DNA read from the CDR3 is TGTGCCATCAGTCCCTCAGTCCGGGACAGATACAATGAG. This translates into CAISPSVRDRYNE. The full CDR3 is CAISPSVRDRYNEQFF.

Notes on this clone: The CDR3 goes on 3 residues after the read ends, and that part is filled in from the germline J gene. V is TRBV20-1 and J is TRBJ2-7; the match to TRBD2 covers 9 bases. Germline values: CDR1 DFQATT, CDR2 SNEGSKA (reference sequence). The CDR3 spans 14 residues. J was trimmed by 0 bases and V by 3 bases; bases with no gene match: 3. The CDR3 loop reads CSASQREDSYEQYF. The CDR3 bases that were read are TGCAGTGCTAGCCAGCGGGAGGACTCCTACGAG.

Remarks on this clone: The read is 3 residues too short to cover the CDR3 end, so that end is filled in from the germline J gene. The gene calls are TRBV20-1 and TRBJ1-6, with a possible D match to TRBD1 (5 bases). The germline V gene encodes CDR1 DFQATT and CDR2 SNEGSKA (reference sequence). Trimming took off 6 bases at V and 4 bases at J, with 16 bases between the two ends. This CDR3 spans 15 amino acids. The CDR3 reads CSAEGRESYNSPLHF. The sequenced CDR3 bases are TGCAGTGCGGAGGGGAGGGAATCGTATAATTCACCC.

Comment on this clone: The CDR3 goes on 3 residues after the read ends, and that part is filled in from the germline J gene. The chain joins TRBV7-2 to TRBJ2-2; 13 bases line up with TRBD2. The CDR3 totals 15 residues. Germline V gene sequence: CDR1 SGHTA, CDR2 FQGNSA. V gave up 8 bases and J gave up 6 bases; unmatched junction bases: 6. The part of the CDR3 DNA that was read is TGTGCCAGCGCCCCGGGACTAGCGGGACCCGGGGAG. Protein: CASAPGLAGPGE. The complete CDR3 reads CASAPGLAGPGELFF. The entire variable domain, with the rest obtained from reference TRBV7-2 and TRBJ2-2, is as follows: GAGVSQSPSNKVTEKGKDVELRCDPISGHTALYWYRQSLGQGLEFLIYFQGNSAPDKSGLPSDRFSAERTGGSVSTLTIQRTQQEDSAVYLCASAPGLAGPGELFFGEGSRLTVL.